This T cell receptor (beta chain) was profiled in a study of blood T cell repertoires in COVID-19. Overall study context: Samples came from the United States, Italy and Spain, spanning acute and convalescent COVID-19.

CDR1 is SNHLY, CDR2 FYNNEI, per germline. Trimming left V 4 bases short and J 13 bases short, with 10 bases between. The CDR3 loop spans 10 amino acids. The repertoire was sequenced with immunoSEQ multiplex PCR; TCRdb's copy has only in-frame clones and lacks some. The table shows around 300,000 clones, with roughly 90% occurring only once. The TCR was taken from a woman between 35 and 50 years old who had recovered from COVID-19. The chain carries TRBV2 and TRBJ2-5; D possibly corresponds to TRBD2 (6 bases). The sample taken for sequencing was peripheral blood. The DNA for the CDR3 is TGTGCCAGCAGTGTGGCGGGGCTGTACTTC. This codes for CASSVAGLYF.